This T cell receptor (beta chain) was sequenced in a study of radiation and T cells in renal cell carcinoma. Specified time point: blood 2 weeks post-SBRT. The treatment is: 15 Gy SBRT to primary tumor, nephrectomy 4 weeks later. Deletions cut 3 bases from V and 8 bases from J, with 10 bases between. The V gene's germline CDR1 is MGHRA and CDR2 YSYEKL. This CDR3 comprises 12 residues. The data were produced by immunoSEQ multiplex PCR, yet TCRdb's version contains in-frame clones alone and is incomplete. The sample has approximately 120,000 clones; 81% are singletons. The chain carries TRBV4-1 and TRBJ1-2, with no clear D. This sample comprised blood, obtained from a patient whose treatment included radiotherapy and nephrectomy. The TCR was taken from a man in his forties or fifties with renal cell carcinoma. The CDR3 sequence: CASSHDREGYTF. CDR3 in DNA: TGCGCCAGCAGCCACGACCGGGAGGGCTACACCTTC.